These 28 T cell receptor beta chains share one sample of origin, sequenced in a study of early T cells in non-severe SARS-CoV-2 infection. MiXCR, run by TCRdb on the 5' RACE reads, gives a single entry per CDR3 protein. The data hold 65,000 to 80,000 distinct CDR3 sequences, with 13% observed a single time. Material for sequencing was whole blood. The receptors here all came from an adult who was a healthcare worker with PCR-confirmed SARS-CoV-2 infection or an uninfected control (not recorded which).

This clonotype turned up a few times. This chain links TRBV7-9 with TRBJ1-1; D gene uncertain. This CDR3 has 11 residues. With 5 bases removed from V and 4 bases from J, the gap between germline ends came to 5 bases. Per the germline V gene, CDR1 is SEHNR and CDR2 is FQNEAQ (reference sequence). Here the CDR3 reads CASSAGTEAFF. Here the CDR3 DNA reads TGTGCCAGCAGCGCGGGCACTGAAGCTTTCTTT.

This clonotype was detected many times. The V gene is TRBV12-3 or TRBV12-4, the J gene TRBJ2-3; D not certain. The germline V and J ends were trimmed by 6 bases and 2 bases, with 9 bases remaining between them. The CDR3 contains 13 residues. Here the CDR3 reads CASSIEVTDTQYF. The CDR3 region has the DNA TGTGCCAGCAGCATAGAGGTCACAGATACGCAGTATTTT.

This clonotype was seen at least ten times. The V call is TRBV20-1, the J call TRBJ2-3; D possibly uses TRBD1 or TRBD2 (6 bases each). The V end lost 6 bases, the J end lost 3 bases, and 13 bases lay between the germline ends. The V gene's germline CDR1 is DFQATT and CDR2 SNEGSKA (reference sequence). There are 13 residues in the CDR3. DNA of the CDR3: TGCAGTGCAAGGACGGGGGCAACAGATACGCAGTATTTT. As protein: CSARTGATDTQYF.

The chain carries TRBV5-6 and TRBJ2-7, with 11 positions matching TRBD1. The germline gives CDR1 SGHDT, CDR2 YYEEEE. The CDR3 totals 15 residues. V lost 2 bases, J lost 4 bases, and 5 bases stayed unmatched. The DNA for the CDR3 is TGTGCCAGCAGCTTCGGACAGGGGGCCCCTTACGAGCAGTACTTC. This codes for CASSFGQGAPYEQYF.

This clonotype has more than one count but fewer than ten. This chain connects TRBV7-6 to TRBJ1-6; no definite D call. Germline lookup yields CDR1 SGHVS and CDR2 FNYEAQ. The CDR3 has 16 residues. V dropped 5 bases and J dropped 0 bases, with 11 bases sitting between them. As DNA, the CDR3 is TGTGCCAGCAGCCAACTCAGGAGCTCCTATAATTCACCCCTCCACTTT. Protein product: CASSQLRSSYNSPLHF.

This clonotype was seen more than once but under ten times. This chain's CDR3 is CASSYSSRGSGGYTF. In nucleotides, the CDR3 is TGTGCCAGCAGTTACTCTTCTAGGGGTTCCGGTGGCTACACCTTC. The chain combines TRBV6-5 with TRBJ1-2; D possibly corresponds to TRBD1 (5 bases). The CDR3 runs to 15 residues. CDR1 MNHEY and CDR2 SVGAGI come from the germline V gene. V was pared by 0 bases and J by 7 bases, with 15 bases between.

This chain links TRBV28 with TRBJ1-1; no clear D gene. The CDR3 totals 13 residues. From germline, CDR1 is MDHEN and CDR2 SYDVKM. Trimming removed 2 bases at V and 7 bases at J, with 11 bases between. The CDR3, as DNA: TGTGCCAGCAGTTTAGGCCGGCCCGGTGAAGCTTTCTTT. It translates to CASSLGRPGEAFF.

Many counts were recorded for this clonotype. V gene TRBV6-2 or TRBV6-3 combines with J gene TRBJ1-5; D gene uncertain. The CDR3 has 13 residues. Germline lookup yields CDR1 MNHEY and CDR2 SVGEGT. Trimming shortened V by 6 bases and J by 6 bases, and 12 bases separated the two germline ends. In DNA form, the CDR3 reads TGTGCCAGCAGCCTACCCCCTCTTCAGCCCCAGCATTTT. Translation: CASSLPPLQPQHF.

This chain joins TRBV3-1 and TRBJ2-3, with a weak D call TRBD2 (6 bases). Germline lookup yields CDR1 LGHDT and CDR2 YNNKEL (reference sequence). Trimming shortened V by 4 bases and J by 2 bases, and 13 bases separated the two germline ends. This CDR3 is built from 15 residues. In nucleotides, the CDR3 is TGTGCCAGCAGCCCGCTACGGGGGTCCACAGATACGCAGTATTTT. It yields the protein CASSPLRGSTDTQYF.

The CDR3 DNA sequence: TGCAGTGCTAGCACCAGCCATAGCAATCAGCCCCAGCATTTT. Translating it yields CSASTSHSNQPQHF. The chain links TRBV20-1 to TRBJ1-5; D uncertain. Deletions cut 3 bases from V and 0 bases from J, with 9 bases between. The CDR3 is 14 residues long. CDR1 is DFQATT and CDR2 is SNEGSKA in the germline V gene (reference sequence).

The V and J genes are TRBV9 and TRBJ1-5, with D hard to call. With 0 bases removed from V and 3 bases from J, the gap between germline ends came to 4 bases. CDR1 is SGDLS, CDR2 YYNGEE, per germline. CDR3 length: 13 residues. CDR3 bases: TGTGCCAGCAGCGTAGGACCCAATCAGCCCCAGCATTTT. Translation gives CASSVGPNQPQHF.

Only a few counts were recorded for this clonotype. In nucleotides, the CDR3 is TGTGCCAGCACCCGGGACAGGGAAGCTGAAGCTTTCTTT. Its translation is CASTRDREAEAFF. This chain uses TRBV12-3 or TRBV12-4 with TRBJ1-1; 9 nucleotides align to TRBD1. This CDR3 has 13 amino acids. The V gene end was trimmed by 7 bases and the J gene end by 6 bases; junction bases not matched to a gene: 6.

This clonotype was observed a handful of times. The CDR3 is CASWPQGSHGYTF. The CDR3 DNA reads as TGTGCCAGCTGGCCGCAGGGATCGCATGGCTACACCTTC. The chain uses TRBV6-6 and TRBJ1-2; possible D gene TRBD1, 5 bases. The CDR3 has 13 residues. V lost 8 bases, J lost 6 bases, and 16 bases lay in between. From germline, CDR1 is MNHNY and CDR2 SVGAGI (reference sequence).

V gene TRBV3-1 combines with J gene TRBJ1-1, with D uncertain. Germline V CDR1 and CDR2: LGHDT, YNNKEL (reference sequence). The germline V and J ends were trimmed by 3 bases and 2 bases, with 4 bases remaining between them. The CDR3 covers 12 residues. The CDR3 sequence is CASSHGNTEAFF. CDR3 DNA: TGTGCCAGCAGCCACGGTAACACTGAAGCTTTCTTT.

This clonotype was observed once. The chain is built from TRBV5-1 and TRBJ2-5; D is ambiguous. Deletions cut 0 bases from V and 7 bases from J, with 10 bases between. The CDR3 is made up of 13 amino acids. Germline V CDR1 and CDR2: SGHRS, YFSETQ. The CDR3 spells CASSLEVEGTQYF. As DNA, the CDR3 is TGCGCCAGCAGCTTGGAAGTAGAAGGGACCCAGTACTTC.

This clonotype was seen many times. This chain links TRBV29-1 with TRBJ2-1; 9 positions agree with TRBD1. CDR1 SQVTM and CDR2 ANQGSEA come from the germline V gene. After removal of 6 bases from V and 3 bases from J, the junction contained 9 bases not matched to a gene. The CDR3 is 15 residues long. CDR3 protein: CSVLGTGIFYNEQFF. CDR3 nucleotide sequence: TGCAGCGTCCTCGGGACAGGGATTTTCTACAATGAGCAGTTCTTC.

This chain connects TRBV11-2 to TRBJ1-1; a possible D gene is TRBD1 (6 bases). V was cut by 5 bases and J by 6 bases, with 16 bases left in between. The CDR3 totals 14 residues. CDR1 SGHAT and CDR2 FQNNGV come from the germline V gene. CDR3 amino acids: CASSRMLQGPEAFF. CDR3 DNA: TGTGCCAGCAGCAGAATGCTACAGGGACCTGAAGCTTTCTTT.

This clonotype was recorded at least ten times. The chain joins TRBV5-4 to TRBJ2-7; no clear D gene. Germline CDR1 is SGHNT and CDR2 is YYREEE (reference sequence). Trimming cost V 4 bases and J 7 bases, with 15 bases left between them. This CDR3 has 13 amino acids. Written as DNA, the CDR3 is TGTGCCAGCAGCGAAGAAAACTTGGGGGAGCAGTACTTC. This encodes CASSEENLGEQYF.

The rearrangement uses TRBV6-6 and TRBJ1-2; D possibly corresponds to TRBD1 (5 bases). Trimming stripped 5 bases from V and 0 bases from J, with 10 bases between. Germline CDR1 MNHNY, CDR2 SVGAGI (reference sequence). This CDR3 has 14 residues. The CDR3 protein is CASSTTDANYGYTF. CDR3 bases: TGTGCCAGCAGTACGACAGACGCTAACTATGGCTACACCTTC.

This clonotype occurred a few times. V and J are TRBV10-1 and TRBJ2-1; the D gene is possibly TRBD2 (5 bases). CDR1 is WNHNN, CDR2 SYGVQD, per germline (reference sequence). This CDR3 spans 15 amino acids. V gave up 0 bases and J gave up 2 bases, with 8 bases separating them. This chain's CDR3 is CASSESGGPYNEQFF. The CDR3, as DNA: TGCGCCAGCAGTGAGTCTGGAGGCCCCTACAATGAGCAGTTCTTC.

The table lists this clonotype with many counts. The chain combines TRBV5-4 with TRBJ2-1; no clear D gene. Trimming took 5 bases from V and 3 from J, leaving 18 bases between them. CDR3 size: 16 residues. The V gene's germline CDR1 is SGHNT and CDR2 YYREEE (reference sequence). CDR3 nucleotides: TGTGCCAGCAGATCGCCTATCCCGGCCGTCTACAATGAGCAGTTCTTC. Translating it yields CASRSPIPAVYNEQFF.

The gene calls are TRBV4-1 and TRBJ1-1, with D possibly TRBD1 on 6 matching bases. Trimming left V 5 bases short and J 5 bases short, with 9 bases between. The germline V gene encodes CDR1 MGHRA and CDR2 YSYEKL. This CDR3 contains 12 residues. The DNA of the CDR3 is TGCGCCAGCAGCGAGGGGACAACTGAAGCTTTCTTT. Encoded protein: CASSEGTTEAFF.

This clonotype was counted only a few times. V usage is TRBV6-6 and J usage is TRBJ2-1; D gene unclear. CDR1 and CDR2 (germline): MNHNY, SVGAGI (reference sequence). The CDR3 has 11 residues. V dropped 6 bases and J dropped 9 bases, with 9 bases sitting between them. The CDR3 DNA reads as TGTGCCAGCAGCCTGCGGCTTGAGCAGTTCTTC. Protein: CASSLRLEQFF.

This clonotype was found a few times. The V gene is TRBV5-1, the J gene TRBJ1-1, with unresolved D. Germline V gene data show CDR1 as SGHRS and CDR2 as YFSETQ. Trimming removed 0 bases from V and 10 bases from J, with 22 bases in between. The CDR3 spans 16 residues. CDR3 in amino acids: CASSLAGQAYQPRAFF. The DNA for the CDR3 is TGCGCCAGCAGCTTGGCCGGGCAGGCCTACCAACCTCGAGCTTTCTTT.

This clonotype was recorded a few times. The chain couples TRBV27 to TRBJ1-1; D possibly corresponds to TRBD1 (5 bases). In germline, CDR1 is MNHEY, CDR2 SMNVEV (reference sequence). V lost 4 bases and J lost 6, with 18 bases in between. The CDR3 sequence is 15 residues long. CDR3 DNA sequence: TGTGCCAGCAGTTCCAGACGCGGGGACGGGGCTGAAGCTTTCTTT. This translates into CASSSRRGDGAEAFF.

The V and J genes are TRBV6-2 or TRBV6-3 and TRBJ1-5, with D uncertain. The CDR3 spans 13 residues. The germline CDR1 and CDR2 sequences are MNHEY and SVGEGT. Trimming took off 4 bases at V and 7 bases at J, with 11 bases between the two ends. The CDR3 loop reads CASSLVVTQPQHF. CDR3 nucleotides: TGTGCCAGCAGTTTGGTAGTCACGCAGCCCCAGCATTTT.

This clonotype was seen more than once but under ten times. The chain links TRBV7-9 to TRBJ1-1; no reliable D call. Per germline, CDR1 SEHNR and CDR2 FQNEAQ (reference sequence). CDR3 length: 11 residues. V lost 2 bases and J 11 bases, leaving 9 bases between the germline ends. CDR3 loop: CASSLRGKAFF. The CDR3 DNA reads TGTGCCAGCAGCTTAAGAGGGAAGGCTTTCTTT.

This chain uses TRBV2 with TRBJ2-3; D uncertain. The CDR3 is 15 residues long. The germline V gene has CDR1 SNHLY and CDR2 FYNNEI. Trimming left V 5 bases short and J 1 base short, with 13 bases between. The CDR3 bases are TGTGCCAGCAGTAAGGACCTTGGTGGCACAGATACGCAGTATTTT. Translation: CASSKDLGGTDTQYF.